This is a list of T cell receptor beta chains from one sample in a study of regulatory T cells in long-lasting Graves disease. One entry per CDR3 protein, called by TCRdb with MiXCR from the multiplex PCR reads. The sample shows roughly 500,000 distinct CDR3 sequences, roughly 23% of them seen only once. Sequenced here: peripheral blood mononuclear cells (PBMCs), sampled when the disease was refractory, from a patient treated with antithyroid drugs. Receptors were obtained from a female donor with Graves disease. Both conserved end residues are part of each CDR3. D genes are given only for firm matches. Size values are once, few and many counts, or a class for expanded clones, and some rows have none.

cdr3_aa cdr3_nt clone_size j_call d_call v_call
CASSLSGGVNQPQHF TGCGCCAGCAGCTTGAGCGGTGGGGTCAATCAGCCCCAGCATTTT . TRBJ1-5 . TRBV5-1
CASSESPTGASNQPQHF TGCGCCAGCAGCGAATCCCCTACGGGGGCGAGCAATCAGCCCCAGCATTTT . TRBJ1-5 . TRBV5-1
CASSLESPLYEQYF TGCGCCAGCAGCTTGGAGTCCCCCCTCTACGAGCAGTACTTC few TRBJ2-7 . TRBV5-1
CAWSVLRLTKETQYF TGTGCCTGGAGTGTACTTCGCCTAACTAAAGAGACCCAGTACTTC . TRBJ2-5 . TRBV30
CAWRFSRGEQYF TGTGCCTGGAGATTCTCCAGGGGCGAGCAGTACTTC . TRBJ2-7 . TRBV30
CASRTSGRYEQYF TGCGCCAGCCGCACTAGCGGGAGGTACGAGCAGTACTTC many TRBJ2-7 TRBD2 TRBV5-1
CASSPLNGHSGANVLTF TGTGCCAGCAGCCCCTTGAATGGACACTCTGGGGCCAACGTCCTGACTTTC . TRBJ2-6 . TRBV7-2
CASSLTARGPSTNEKLFF TGCGCCAGCAGCTTGACGGCCAGGGGGCCATCAACTAATGAAAAACTGTTTTTT few TRBJ1-4 TRBD1 TRBV5-1
CASSGGSAPSYNEQFF TGTGCCAGCAGCGGGGGAAGCGCGCCAAGTTACAATGAGCAGTTCTTC . TRBJ2-1 . TRBV2
CASGQGFAGELFF TGTGCCAGCGGACAGGGTTTCGCCGGGGAGCTGTTTTTT many TRBJ2-2 TRBD1 TRBV2
CATSEPKGDTGELFF TGTGCCACCAGTGAGCCTAAGGGGGACACCGGGGAGCTGTTTTTT . TRBJ2-2 . TRBV24-1
CASSQSGAAYGYTF TGTGCCAGTAGTCAGAGTGGGGCGGCCTATGGCTACACCTTC few TRBJ1-2 . TRBV19
CASRGDITNSPLHF TGTGCCAGCAGGGGGGACATTACGAATTCACCCCTCCACTTT many TRBJ1-6 . TRBV12-3/TRBV12-4
CASTWGGNTGELFF TGTGCCAGCACCTGGGGGGGGAACACCGGGGAGCTGTTTTTT . TRBJ2-2 TRBD2 TRBV27
CSATPGLGRETQYF TGCAGTGCTACTCCGGGACTAGGGAGAGAGACCCAGTACTTC many TRBJ2-5 TRBD2 TRBV20-1
CAWRSGAHQPQHF TGTGCCTGGAGGTCAGGGGCTCATCAGCCCCAGCATTTT few TRBJ1-5 . TRBV30
CSARITENPSNYGYTF TGCAGTGCTAGAATTACAGAGAACCCGTCCAACTATGGCTACACCTTC few TRBJ1-2 . TRBV20-1
CASSYSGTGGEQYF TGTGCCAGCAGTTACTCGGGCACCGGGGGCGAGCAGTACTTC few TRBJ2-7 . TRBV6-2/TRBV6-3
CSVRTENTEAFF TGCAGCGTTCGGACAGAGAACACTGAAGCTTTCTTT many TRBJ1-1 . TRBV29-1
CAWRTGRNTEAFF TGTGCCTGGAGGACGGGGCGGAACACTGAAGCTTTCTTT few TRBJ1-1 . TRBV30
CSAIQAPYEQYF TGCAGCGCCATCCAGGCTCCGTACGAGCAGTACTTC many TRBJ2-7 . TRBV29-1
CAWSDPQHYSNQPQHF TGTGCCTGGAGCGATCCACAGCATTATAGCAATCAGCCCCAGCATTTT few TRBJ1-5 . TRBV30
CASSPLISASDYTIYF TGTGCCAGCAGCCCACTGATATCAGCATCTGATTACACCATATATTTT few TRBJ1-3 . TRBV27
CASSLYGGKGAYEQYF TGTGCCAGCAGCTTATATGGCGGGAAGGGGGCCTACGAGCAGTACTTC . TRBJ2-7 . TRBV7-2
CASRGQAYGYTF TGTGCCAGCAGGGGACAGGCCTATGGCTACACCTTC many TRBJ1-2 TRBD1 TRBV12-3/TRBV12-4
CASSYAGLAVEQYF TGTGCCAGCAGTTACGCAGGTTTGGCCGTCGAGCAGTACTTC many TRBJ2-7 . TRBV6-2/TRBV6-3
CSSRTGPNTEAFF TGCAGCTCACGGACAGGACCGAACACTGAAGCTTTCTTT few TRBJ1-1 TRBD1 TRBV29-1
CSARVRGTYNSPLHF TGCAGTGCTAGAGTTAGGGGAACCTATAATTCACCCCTCCACTTT . TRBJ1-6 . TRBV20-1
CASSLELQPQHF TGTGCCAGCAGTTTAGAGCTTCAGCCCCAGCATTTT many TRBJ1-5 . TRBV12-3/TRBV12-4
CASSLDRPGVTEAFF TGTGCCAGCAGCTTAGATCGTCCGGGGGTCACTGAAGCTTTCTTT few TRBJ1-1 . TRBV7-6
CATDFQGRNQPQHF TGCGCCACCGACTTCCAGGGGCGCAATCAGCCCCAGCATTTT few TRBJ1-5 . TRBV5-1
CASSFDRAGELFF TGTGCCAGCAGCTTTGACAGGGCCGGGGAGCTGTTTTTT . TRBJ2-2 TRBD1 TRBV7-3
CSAEAGQGQREEKLFF TGCAGTGCCGAGGCGGGACAGGGCCAACGAGAGGAAAAACTGTTTTTT . TRBJ1-4 TRBD1 TRBV20-1
CSARTGGYDTEAFF TGCAGCGCCCGAACCGGAGGGTACGACACTGAAGCTTTCTTT . TRBJ1-1 . TRBV29-1
CASSLAGGVIGELFF TGTGCCAGCAGTTTAGCGGGAGGTGTTATCGGGGAGCTGTTTTTT few TRBJ2-2 . TRBV12-3/TRBV12-4
CASSLLGGTYEQYF TGTGCCAGCAGTTTACTAGGGGGGACGTACGAGCAGTACTTC many TRBJ2-7 . TRBV12-3/TRBV12-4